A selection of T cell receptor beta chains follows, all from one sample in a study of OX40 agonist ivuxolimab in advanced cancers. Profiling relied on immunoSEQ multiplex PCR, and the TCRdb table lists in-frame clones only, not all of them. In the table there are 65,000 to 85,000 clones, roughly 90% of which are singletons. The sequencing here drew on CD4+ or CD8+ T cells sorted from blood, taken in a trial of the OX40 agonist ivuxolimab. The receptors shown here come from an adult with an advanced solid tumor such as melanoma, head and neck, liver or kidney cancer. The CDR3 runs from the conserved cysteine through the conserved F or W. A D gene is named only where the DNA matches it firmly. Clone size is given for some rows only: seen once, a few or many times, or a class if the clone is expanded.

clone size,D gene,J gene,V gene,CDR3 protein,CDR3 DNA
NA,NA,TRBJ2-3,TRBV9,CASSTDWSTDTQYF,TGTGCCAGCAGCACCGACTGGAGCACAGATACGCAGTATTTT
NA,TRBD1,TRBJ2-5,TRBV5-1,CASSSAGGETQYF,TGCGCCAGCAGCTCTGCAGGGGGAGAGACCCAGTACTTC
NA,NA,TRBJ2-1,TRBV29-1,CSDSTSRRHNEQFF,TGCAGCGATAGTACATCGAGGCGGCACAATGAGCAGTTCTTC
NA,TRBD2,TRBJ2-5,TRBV4-2,CASSQGSTGGALETQYF,TGTGCCAGCAGCCAGGGGTCTACGGGGGGAGCGTTAGAGACCCAGTACTTC
NA,NA,TRBJ2-1,TRBV7-2,CASSQRQSSYNEQFF,TGTGCCAGCAGCCAGAGACAGAGCTCCTACAATGAGCAGTTCTTC
NA,NA,TRBJ2-1,TRBV7-3,CASSTSSRSPYNEQFF,TGTGCCAGCAGCACATCTTCTAGAAGCCCCTACAATGAGCAGTTCTTC
NA,NA,TRBJ2-3,TRBV9,CASSVRIMGRTDTQYF,TGTGCCAGCAGCGTACGTATCATGGGACGCACAGATACGCAGTATTTT
NA,NA,TRBJ1-1,TRBV28,CASSSNTEAFF,TGTGCCAGCTCATCGAACACTGAAGCTTTCTTT
NA,NA,TRBJ2-1,TRBV28,CASSLYGGQGYNEQFF,TGTGCCAGCAGTTTATACGGGGGGCAGGGGTACAATGAGCAGTTCTTC
NA,NA,TRBJ2-1,TRBV5-1,CASSSDSYNEQFF,TGCGCCAGCAGCTCGGATTCCTACAATGAGCAGTTCTTC
NA,TRBD1,TRBJ2-7,TRBV2,CASSEVRAGGRYEQYF,TGTGCCAGCAGTGAGGTACGGGCAGGGGGCCGGTACGAGCAGTACTTC
NA,NA,TRBJ1-5,TRBV7-9,CASSLWSGDASYQPQHF,TGTGCCAGCAGCTTATGGTCAGGGGACGCTTCTTATCAGCCCCAGCATTTT
NA,NA,TRBJ2-1,TRBV19,CASQLSSYNEQFF,TGTGCCAGTCAGTTAAGCTCCTACAATGAGCAGTTCTTC
few,NA,TRBJ2-5,TRBV13,CASSARTNLQETQYF,TGTGCCAGCAGCGCCCGGACGAACTTACAAGAGACCCAGTACTTC
NA,TRBD1,TRBJ1-3,TRBV2,CASNDPRTGSGNTIYF,TGTGCCAGCAACGACCCCCGGACAGGGAGCGGAAACACCATATATTTT
NA,NA,TRBJ2-7,TRBV6-1,CACRRVSSYEQYF,TGTGCCTGTCGGAGGGTGTCCTCCTACGAGCAGTACTTC
NA,NA,TRBJ1-6,TRBV4-1,CASSQDRGGVVGSPLHF,TGCGCCAGCAGCCAAGACCGGGGGGGGGTGGTCGGTTCACCCCTCCACTTT
NA,TRBD1,TRBJ2-7,TRBV6-6,CASSYYRGSYEQYF,TGTGCCAGCAGTTACTACAGGGGATCCTACGAGCAGTACTTC
NA,NA,TRBJ1-1,TRBV9,CASSVGVAWPGEAFF,TGTGCCAGCAGCGTAGGCGTCGCCTGGCCGGGTGAAGCTTTCTTT
NA,TRBD1,TRBJ1-1,TRBV7-9,CASSGQTGGRAFF,TGTGCCAGCAGCGGACAGACAGGGGGTCGGGCTTTCTTT
NA,TRBD1,TRBJ2-7,TRBV30,CAWSPHHPGQLTETYEQYF,TGTGCCTGGAGTCCACACCACCCGGGACAGTTAACGGAAACCTACGAGCAGTACTTC